The 25 T cell receptor beta chains presented below share a single source sample, sequenced in a study of vaccination and CD4 T cells after COVID-19. Indicated treatment: roughly ten-day PBMC culture with coronavirus spike peptide pools or control peptides (ViraFEST assay). No antigen has been identified for these receptors. Researchers used the Oncomine TCR Beta short-read assay to sequence DNA from cultured CD4+ T cells. TCRdb ran MiXCR on the PCR reads and lists one entry per CDR3 protein. This table holds around 20,000 distinct CDR3 sequences, roughly 40% found once. The sample in question was CD4+ T cells from blood, cultured in vitro, obtained after SARS-CoV-2 vaccination. The receptors originated from a human donor who had recovered from COVID-19.

The chain uses TRBV24-1 and TRBJ1-5, with D tentatively TRBD1 (5 bases). The V gene lost 0 bases and the J gene lost 5 bases, with 7 bases spanning the gap. CDR3 length equals 14 residues. Germline V gene data show CDR1 as KGHDR and CDR2 as SFDVKD. The CDR3 sequence is CATSDLTGDQPQHF. The CDR3 coding sequence is TGTGCCACCAGTGATTTGACAGGCGATCAGCCCCAGCATTTT.

The chain uses TRBV12-3 or TRBV12-4 and TRBJ1-5; D not certain. The CDR3 runs to 13 residues. The V end lost 7 bases, the J end lost 5 bases, and 12 bases lay between the germline ends. The DNA for the CDR3 is TGTGCCAGCACCCTAAGGAGGGATCAGCCCCAGCATTTT. Its translation: CASTLRRDQPQHF.

In DNA, the CDR3 is TGTGCCAGCAGGCCTCTAGCGGGGAGCACAGATACGCAGTATTTT. Its protein product is CASRPLAGSTDTQYF. This chain uses TRBV28 with TRBJ2-3; 9 bases line up with TRBD2. From germline, CDR1 is MDHEN and CDR2 SYDVKM. There are 15 residues in the CDR3. The J segment lost 0 bases and the V segment lost 6 bases, leaving 4 bases of the junction unmatched. The whole variable domain, filled in from reference TRBV28 and TRBJ2-3, reads DVKVTQSSRYLVKRTGEKVFLECVQDMDHENMFWYRQDPGLGLRLIYFSYDVKMKEKGDIPEGYSVSREKKERFSLILESASTNQTSMYLCASRPLAGSTDTQYFGPGTRLTVL.

This chain uses TRBV7-2 with TRBJ1-1; possible D gene TRBD1, 6 bases. This CDR3 comprises 15 residues. Per the germline V gene, CDR1 is SGHTA and CDR2 is FQGNSA. V lost 5 bases and J lost 4, with 17 bases in between. In nucleotides, the CDR3 is TGTGCCAGCAGCCAAACGAAACAAGGGGGCACTGAAGCTTTCTTT. Translated, it gives CASSQTKQGGTEAFF.

This clonotype was detected a few times. The J gene is TRBJ2-7, the V gene TRBV7-6, with 8 bases identical to TRBD2. The CDR3 contains 15 residues. J was trimmed by 3 bases and V by 6 bases; bases with no gene match: 10. The V gene's germline CDR1 is SGHVS and CDR2 FNYEAQ. CDR3 sequence (DNA): TGTGCCAGCAGTCCAAGCGGGGGAAGATTCTACGAGCAGTACTTC. Its translation: CASSPSGGRFYEQYF.

V is TRBV28 and J is TRBJ1-5; D is unresolved. Germline CDR1 reads MDHEN; CDR2 reads SYDVKM. V gave up 8 bases and J gave up 0 bases, with 8 bases separating them. The CDR3 extends over 13 amino acids. CDR3: CASFAYSNQPQHF. The CDR3 nucleotides are TGTGCCAGCTTTGCGTATAGCAATCAGCCCCAGCATTTT.

The chain joins TRBV7-9 to TRBJ1-2; 10 nucleotides agree with TRBD1. CDR3 length: 17 amino acids. Germline trimming cut 2 bases from V and 4 bases from J; bases unmatched to any gene: 10. Germline V CDR1 and CDR2: SEHNR, FQNEAQ (reference sequence). In nucleotides, the CDR3 is TGTGCCAGCAGCTTAAGGGCGGCGGGGACAGGGGCCTATGGCTACACCTTC. Its translation: CASSLRAAGTGAYGYTF.

The chain is built from TRBV6-4 and TRBJ1-2, with 8 bases aligning to TRBD1. With 6 bases clipped from V and 2 bases from J, the junction kept 2 bases outside the gene matches. From germline, CDR1 is MRHNA and CDR2 SNTAGT. The CDR3 has 13 amino acids. The CDR3 DNA sequence: TGTGCCAGCAGCCGGGACAGGAACTATGGCTACACCTTC. The encoded protein is CASSRDRNYGYTF.

V usage is TRBV2 and J usage is TRBJ2-7; 7 bases agree with TRBD1. V lost 5 bases, J lost 1 base, and 2 bases stayed unmatched. Germline lookup yields CDR1 SNHLY and CDR2 FYNNEI. The CDR3 extends over 13 amino acids. As DNA, the CDR3 is TGTGCCAGCAGTCAGGGGGAGTCCTACGAGCAGTACTTC. Translated: CASSQGESYEQYF.

The V and J genes are TRBV15 and TRBJ2-3, with D possibly TRBD1 on 5 matching bases. Trimming shortened V by 8 bases and J by 3 bases, and 15 bases separated the two germline ends. CDR1 LNHNV and CDR2 YYDKDF come from the germline V gene (reference sequence). CDR3 length equals 14 residues. The CDR3 here is CATAPERGTDTQYF. DNA of the CDR3: TGTGCCACCGCCCCGGAAAGGGGAACAGATACGCAGTATTTT.

Only a few counts were recorded for this clonotype. This sequence joins TRBV7-3 and TRBJ2-2; D unclear. Germline CDR1 is SGHTA and CDR2 is FQGTGA. This CDR3 is built from 13 residues. Between the trimmed V and J ends, which lost 1 base and 7 bases, there was a span of 7 bases. This CDR3 reads CASSLIPNGELFF. The CDR3 DNA is TGTGCCAGCAGCTTAATTCCTAACGGGGAGCTGTTTTTT.

V gene TRBV7-2 combines with J gene TRBJ2-5; D is ambiguous. Germline CDR1 reads SGHTA; CDR2 reads FQGNSA. The CDR3 has 13 residues. Trimming left V 0 bases short and J 6 bases short, with 8 bases between. The CDR3 here is CASSLAFRQTQYF. CDR3 nucleotide sequence: TGTGCCAGCAGCTTAGCGTTCCGACAGACCCAGTACTTC.

The chain recombines TRBV11-3 with TRBJ2-7; D is uncertain. The germline gives CDR1 SGHNT, CDR2 YENEEA. CDR3 length: 13 amino acids. V lost 4 bases and J lost 2, with 9 bases in between. CDR3: CASSSGPTYEQYF. CDR3 nucleotide sequence: TGTGCCAGCAGCTCGGGCCCGACCTACGAGCAGTACTTC.

This clonotype appeared a few times. The chain carries TRBV7-9 and TRBJ1-1; D gene unclear. V was shortened by 4 bases and J by 2 bases, with 11 bases between the two germline ends. CDR1 is SEHNR, CDR2 FQNEAQ, per germline (reference sequence). CDR3 length: 14 residues. CDR3 in DNA: TGTGCCAGCAGCTCCTCGACAAGAAACACTGAAGCTTTCTTT. Translated: CASSSSTRNTEAFF.

The table lists this clonotype with a few counts. The V and J genes are TRBV20-1 and TRBJ2-1; 7 nucleotides agree with TRBD2. This CDR3 spans 14 amino acids. J was trimmed by 6 bases and V by 6 bases; bases with no gene match: 11. From germline, CDR1 is DFQATT and CDR2 SNEGSKA (reference sequence). In DNA, the CDR3 is TGCAGTGCAAGCACCGAGCGGGGAACCAATGAGCAGTTCTTC. As protein: CSASTERGTNEQFF.

The genes are TRBV11-2 and TRBJ2-7, with D unresolved. The CDR3 runs to 14 residues. Trimming removed 3 bases at V and 3 bases at J, with 12 bases between. CDR1 and CDR2 from the germline V gene are SGHAT and FQNNGV. The CDR3 protein is CASSLRGNYYEQYF. CDR3 coding DNA: TGTGCCAGCAGCTTGCGAGGAAACTACTACGAGCAGTACTTC. The full variable domain, completed using reference TRBV11-2 and TRBJ2-7, is EAGVAQSPRYKIIEKRQSVAFWCNPISGHATLYWYQQILGQGPKLLIQFQNNGVVDDSQLPKDRFSAERLKGVDSTLKIQPAKLEDSAVYLCASSLRGNYYEQYFGPGTRLTVT.

This clonotype was picked up a small number of times. The chain couples TRBV7-9 to TRBJ2-7; tentatively, D is TRBD1 (6 bases). Deletions cut 4 bases from V and 3 bases from J, with 19 bases between. CDR1 is SEHNR and CDR2 is FQNEAQ in the germline V gene (reference sequence). The CDR3 covers 16 residues. CDR3 sequence reads: CASSSLTGQIYYEQYF. In DNA form, the CDR3 reads TGTGCCAGCAGCTCACTAACAGGGCAAATCTACTACGAGCAGTACTTC.

V is TRBV24-1 and J is TRBJ2-1, with TRBD2 as a possible D gene (5 bases). Trimming shortened V by 2 bases and J by 3 bases, and 10 bases separated the two germline ends. The CDR3 runs to 15 residues. Germline loops: CDR1 KGHDR, CDR2 SFDVKD. The CDR3 region has the DNA TGTGCCACCAGTGATTCGTGGGAGATCTACAATGAGCAGTTCTTC. This translates into CATSDSWEIYNEQFF.

The rearrangement links TRBV6-2 or TRBV6-3 to TRBJ1-6; D might be TRBD1 (6 bases). Germline assignment: CDR1 MNHEY and CDR2 SVGEGT. Trimming removed 6 bases at V and 5 bases at J, with 14 bases between. The CDR3 contains 15 residues. CDR3 sequence (DNA): TGTGCCAGCAGCCACGGGACAAGGGATAATTCACCCCTCCACTTT. Its translation: CASSHGTRDNSPLHF.

This clonotype appeared a few times. The rearrangement joins TRBV20-1 to TRBJ1-5; TRBD1 matches at 7 bases. In germline, CDR1 is DFQATT, CDR2 SNEGSKA (reference sequence). V lost 6 bases to trimming and J lost 3 bases; unmatched junction nucleotides: 11. This CDR3 contains 15 residues. The CDR3 DNA reads TGCAGTGCCGAATTACGAACAGGGGTCAATCAGCCCCAGCATTTT. Encoded protein: CSAELRTGVNQPQHF.

This chain connects TRBV6-5 to TRBJ1-6; TRBD1 aligns across 9 bases. Germline V gene sequence: CDR1 MNHEY, CDR2 SVGAGI. Germline trimming cut 3 bases from V and 7 bases from J; bases unmatched to any gene: 13. The length of the CDR3 is 18 residues. The DNA of the CDR3 is TGTGCCAGCAGTTATACGGGGTGGACAGGGGCCAACAATTCACCCCTCCACTTT. It specifies CASSYTGWTGANNSPLHF.

This sequence joins TRBV6-5 and TRBJ2-7; 9 bases are shared with TRBD1. There are 16 residues in the CDR3. Germline CDR1 reads MNHEY; CDR2 reads SVGAGI. Unmatched junction bases numbered 13, after V lost 4 bases and J lost 6 bases. The CDR3 sequence: CASSSDPGQGSSEQYF. CDR3 sequence (DNA): TGTGCCAGCAGTTCAGATCCGGGACAGGGATCCAGCGAGCAGTACTTC.

The chain combines TRBV7-2 with TRBJ2-7; TRBD1 agrees at 10 bases. Germline V gene data show CDR1 as SGHTA and CDR2 as FQGNSA. V was pared by 5 bases and J by 6 bases, with 4 bases of the junction left unmatched. This CDR3 is 13 amino acids long. CDR3 loop: CASSADRGREQYF. For the CDR3, the DNA is TGTGCCAGCAGCGCTGACAGGGGGCGCGAGCAGTACTTC.

The CDR3 nucleotides are TGCGCCAGCAGCTATTCGGGGGGAGGAGATACGCAGTATTTT. It codes for CASSYSGGGDTQYF. The V call is TRBV5-1, the J call TRBJ2-3; TRBD2 aligns across 7 bases. This CDR3 contains 14 residues. V lost 3 bases to trimming and J lost 5 bases; unmatched junction nucleotides: 6. Germline CDR1 and CDR2: SGHRS and YFSETQ.

V usage is TRBV19 and J usage is TRBJ2-3; maybe TRBD1 (6 bases). Looked up from germline, CDR1 is LNHDA and CDR2 is SQIVND (reference sequence). V lost 8 bases to trimming and J lost 2 bases, with 17 bases between them. The CDR3 is 15 amino acids. The CDR3 is CASGAGRTVTDTQYF. CDR3 DNA: TGTGCCAGTGGGGCCGGCAGGACAGTCACAGATACGCAGTATTTT.